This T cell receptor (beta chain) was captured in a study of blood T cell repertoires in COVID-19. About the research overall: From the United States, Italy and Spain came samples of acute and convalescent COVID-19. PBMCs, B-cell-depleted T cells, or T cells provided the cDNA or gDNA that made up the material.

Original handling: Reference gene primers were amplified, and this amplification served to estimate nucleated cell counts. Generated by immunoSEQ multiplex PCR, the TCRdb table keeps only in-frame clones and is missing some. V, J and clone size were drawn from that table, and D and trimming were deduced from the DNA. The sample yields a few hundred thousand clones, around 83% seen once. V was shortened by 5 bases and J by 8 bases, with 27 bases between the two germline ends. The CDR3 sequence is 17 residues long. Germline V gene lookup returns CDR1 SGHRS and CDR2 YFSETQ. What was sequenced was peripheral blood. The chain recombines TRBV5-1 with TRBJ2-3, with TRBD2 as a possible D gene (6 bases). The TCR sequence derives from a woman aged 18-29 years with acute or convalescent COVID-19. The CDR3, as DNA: TGCGCCAGCAGAGAGCCGGGAGAAATATCACACTCCGGTACGCAGTATTTT. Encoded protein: CASREPGEISHSGTQYF.